This TCR beta chain was observed in a study of persistence of HIV-infected CD4 T cells. An overlapping HIV-1 Gag peptide pool stimulated these cells at 1 ug/peptide/mL. Responding CD4+ T cells were sorted by upregulation of both CD40 ligand and CD69. This was the immunoSEQ version 4 assay in survey mode. Clones were read by immunoSEQ multiplex PCR, and TCRdb kept only the in-frame ones, dropping some. Counted here are 20,000 to 25,000 clones, 74% occurring once; the ten biggest clones make up around 2%. As regards this clone: Its target is unknown.

This clonotype was sampled from an adult man with HIV who was CMV-seropositive. The sample was CD4+ T cells sorted from PBMCs after roughly 18-hour stimulation, taken from a patient who received antiretroviral therapy.

CDR3: CASSDRGYSNQPQHF. As DNA, the CDR3 is TGTGCCAGTAGCGACAGGGGTTATAGCAATCAGCCCCAGCATTTT. The chain combines TRBV19 with TRBJ1-5; 8 bases map to TRBD1. The CDR3 covers 15 residues. Germline V CDR1 and CDR2: LNHDA, SQIVND (reference sequence). V shed 6 bases, J shed 0 bases, and the junction held 4 bases outside the gene matches.